This T cell receptor beta chain was profiled in a study of monozygotic twins with cystic fibrosis (dated by TCRdb to the early 2020s). Regarding the research as a whole: Barcoded libraries were made from roughly 3 micrograms of fragmented DNA using about 15 PCR cycles. Data for three of the twin pairs had previously been reported in another context. The cohort comprised ten female and six male twin pairs aged roughly 2.0 to 40 years, median approximately 10 years, mostly children and adolescents. On the day blood was drawn, the twins' weight-for-height and FEVPerc (FEV1 disease centile) were ranked against those of the 1,060 cohort participants. The study compared TCR beta repertoires within and between 16 monozygotic twin pairs with cystic fibrosis to assess genetic influence on V and J gene usage.

The junction carries 10 bases between V and J, which are trimmed by 3 bases and 4 bases respectively. The germline V gene (reference sequence) specifies SGHNT as CDR1 and YYREEE as CDR2. The CDR3 sequence holds 13 residues, the cysteine and phenylalanine included. The CDR3 DNA has 39 bases and is translated from base 1. TCR beta CDR3 regions were amplified by multiplex PCR with the immunoSEQ immune profiling system according to the manufacturer's instructions. An Illumina NextSeq system was used for sequencing. The source study handled its data this way. Sequence data were processed on the immunoSEQ Analyzer platform, and clonality was computed as the square root of Simpson's index of productive rearrangements. Jensen-Shannon distance served as the measure of similarity in V and J usage, while OLGA was used to compute CDR3 generation probabilities. Shared CDR3 sequences were searched in the immuneACCESS database (August 2020) and in VDJdb (December 2020). TCRdb re-hosts the immuneACCESS table, in-frame sequences only. Its copies lack some clones; in the studies checked, an unresolved V gene accounts for under half of them, and the cause for the rest is not known. V and J calls and clone size are copied from that table; D and trimming were computed from the DNA. The sample contains more than 25,000 clones, just over 90% of them found a single time. The top ten hold approximately 0.5% of the sample.

About this clone itself: No cognate antigen has been identified for it. Within one base of it there is no much larger clone, and no base qualities were kept.

The study at large found these results: Monozygotic CF twin pairs shared significantly more nucleotide-identical clonotypes within each pair than unrelated CF individuals shared with one another (P = 0.000026, Mann-Whitney). Simpson clonality tended to be low (median about 0.0095), which suggests a naive-dominated repertoire, although clonality was higher in the most severely affected patients. The cohort was small, and the number of shared CDR3s showed no association with age, concordance or disease severity. The greatest similarity to the co-twin was observed for V gene usage in 13 of 16 pairs and for J usage in 8 of 16 pairs, which suggested genetic constraints.

The twin pairs came from the European Cystic Fibrosis Twin and Sibling Study Cohort, a cohort that recruited patients from over a hundred CF clinics across 14 European countries. Both zygosity and CFTR genotype were checked in-house, and zygosity was tested with multiplex PCR across nine short tandem repeat loci. Peripheral blood was sampled from each twin, and clinical parameters were recorded on the day of blood sampling. Genomic DNA was isolated from peripheral blood cells with phenol/chloroform and kept in TE buffer at 4 degrees C. Material: blood. The rearrangement combines TRBV5-4 with TRBJ1-2; a tentative D match to TRBD1 spans 6 bases. This sequence was found in a girl aged 2 to 10 with cystic fibrosis. The DNA sequence is given as TGTGCCAGCAGCTCGGACAGCCTCTATGGCTACACCTTC. It specifies CASSSDSLYGYTF.